This TCR beta chain was obtained from a study of CD8 T cells in ankylosing spondylitis. Germline CDR1 and CDR2: MNHNS and SASEGT. There are 13 residues in the CDR3. The junction had 7 bases not matched to a gene; V was cut back by 7 bases and J by 5 bases. Points from the study as a whole: What appeared characteristic of ankylosing spondylitis blood was a TCR beta motif of eight highly homologous variants. Disease-linked clones reportedly concentrated significantly in matched ankylosing spondylitis synovial fluid. A number of the motif variants had already been described in reactive arthritis synovial fluid and blood.

On this clonotype: The antigen remains unidentified.

A single record per CDR3 protein comes from TCRdb applying MiXCR to the 5' RACE reads. The sample lists roughly 200,000 distinct CDR3 sequences, 20% to 30% occurring once. The rearrangement joins TRBV6-1 to TRBJ1-2, with 7 bases lining up with TRBD1. The receptor was derived from a male donor with ankylosing spondylitis or in good health (not recorded which). Sequencing was done on a sample of blood, either unsorted or a sorted T cell fraction (not recorded which). CDR3 in DNA: TGTGCCAGCACATCCGGGACAGAATATGGCTACACCTTC. Amino acid sequence: CASTSGTEYGYTF.